This T cell receptor beta chain was captured in a study of blood T cell repertoires in COVID-19. The wider study: Samples taken during acute and convalescent COVID-19 were collected in the United States, Italy and Spain. The analysed material was cDNA or gDNA that came from T cells, B-cell-depleted T cells, or PBMCs.

The CDR3 sequence is 14 residues long. In germline, CDR1 is LGHDT, CDR2 YNNKEL (reference sequence). Trimming shortened V by 4 bases and J by 0 bases, and 6 bases separated the two germline ends. This clone was seen once. Authors' processing steps: For nucleated cells, counts were estimated from reference gene primer amplification. Here immunoSEQ multiplex PCR was the method, and the copy in TCRdb shows in-frame clones only, minus some. V and J calls and clone size are given by that table; D and trimming were obtained from the DNA. The sample lists about 51,000 clones, approximately 90% occurring once.

V and J are TRBV3-1 (or the pseudogene TRBV3-2) and TRBJ1-4; D not resolved. This clonotype originated in a man aged 50-60 years with acute or convalescent COVID-19. The sample consisted of peripheral blood. CDR3 DNA sequence: TGTGCCAGCAGCCCAACGGCAACTAATGAAAAACTGTTTTTT. Its translation: CASSPTATNEKLFF.